A selection of T cell receptor beta chains follows, all from one sample in a study of early T cells in non-severe SARS-CoV-2 infection. TCRdb re-derived calls from the 5' RACE reads in MiXCR, one entry per CDR3 protein. Of about 28,000 distinct CDR3 sequences listed, around 5.9% are singletons. What was sequenced was whole blood. These TCRs come from an adult who was a healthcare worker with PCR-confirmed SARS-CoV-2 infection or an uninfected control (not recorded which). CDR3s include the opening cysteine and the closing phenylalanine or tryptophan. A D gene is named only where the DNA matches it firmly. Rows may omit the clone size; those that give it use once, few, many or a size class.

>TRBJ1-2|TRBD1|TRBV12-3/TRBV12-4|medium-sized
TGTGCCAGCAGTCTATCGCCGGGACAGGGGGCGTATGGCTACACCTTC
CASSLSPGQGAYGYTF
>TRBJ2-7|TRBD2|TRBV20-1|many
TGCAGTGCTAATGGGGCTAGCGGGGGTCAGGGGTACGAGCAGTACTTC
CSANGASGGQGYEQYF
>TRBJ2-7|TRBD2|TRBV10-3|many
TGTGCCATCAGTGATGGCGGGAGTTACGAGCAGTACTTC
CAISDGGSYEQYF
>TRBJ2-5|TRBD2|TRBV7-9|few
TGTGCCAGCAGCCTAGGGACTAGCGGTTCCATGGAGACCCAGTACTTC
CASSLGTSGSMETQYF
>TRBJ1-1|-|TRBV6-6|many
TGTGCCAGCAGTGGAGACACTGAAGCTTTCTTT
CASSGDTEAFF
>TRBJ2-2|TRBD2|TRBV6-4|many
TGTGCCAGCAGCACTAGCGAGGACGGGGAGCTGTTTTTT
CASSTSEDGELFF
>TRBJ1-6|-|TRBV7-2|medium-sized
TGTGCCAGCAGCCCACAACAGATCAGCTCCTATAATTCACCCCTCCACTTT
CASSPQQISSYNSPLHF
>TRBJ1-2|-|TRBV5-1|many
TGCGCCAGCAGCTTGGTATCCCGGGAGCGGCGTGGCTACACCTTC
CASSLVSRERRGYTF
>TRBJ2-4|-|TRBV6-6|-
TGTGCCAGCAGTTATGGGACCCCAAGGAACATTCAGTACTTC
CASSYGTPRNIQYF
>TRBJ2-2|-|TRBV5-4|many
TGTGCCAGCAGCCCGCCCCTAGACAGGCCGAACACCGGGGAGCTGTTTTTT
CASSPPLDRPNTGELFF
>TRBJ1-2|-|TRBV5-4|many
TGTGCCAGCAGCTCCCACACAGGGTCACCAAATGGCTACACCTTC
CASSSHTGSPNGYTF
>TRBJ1-1|TRBD1|TRBV5-8|many
TGTGCCAGCGGGACAGGTTACTACACTGAAGCTTTCTTT
CASGTGYYTEAFF
>TRBJ2-7|-|TRBV27|few
TGTGCCAGCAGCGGAAGTGGGGAAAAGCAGTACTTC
CASSGSGEKQYF
>TRBJ1-1|-|TRBV7-8|many
TGTGCCAGCAGCTGGGAGGGCATTGACACTGAAGCTTTCTTT
CASSWEGIDTEAFF
>TRBJ1-2|-|TRBV2|few
TGTGCCAGCACCACGTGGACGGGCTATGGCTACACCTTC
CASTTWTGYGYTF
>TRBJ1-6|-|TRBV20-1|many
TGCAGTGCTAGAGATCACCAGAGTAATTCACCCCTCCACTTT
CSARDHQSNSPLHF
>TRBJ2-3|TRBD2|TRBV11-2|few
TGTGCCAGCAGCTTAGGCGGGAGGGTTACAGATACGCAGTATTTT
CASSLGGRVTDTQYF
>TRBJ2-2|TRBD1|TRBV7-8|many
TGTGCCAGCAGCCCATCCCCGGGACAGGGGGTCTCCGGGGAGCTGTTTTTT
CASSPSPGQGVSGELFF
>TRBJ2-1|TRBD2|TRBV11-2|many
TGTGCCAGCAGCAGGGAACTAGCGGGAGTCTACAATGAGCAGTTCTTC
CASSRELAGVYNEQFF
>TRBJ2-7|TRBD1|TRBV4-2|medium-sized
TGTGCCAGCAGCCAAAGCCCGGGACAGGGATCGGACGAGCAGTACTTC
CASSQSPGQGSDEQYF
>TRBJ1-1|-|TRBV6-5|many
TGTGCCAGCAGCCCCTCCACAGGGCACACTGAAGCTTTCTTT
CASSPSTGHTEAFF
>TRBJ1-4|-|TRBV12-3/TRBV12-4|many
TGTGCCAGCAGCTTACAGGAAACTAATGAAAAACTGTTTTTT
CASSLQETNEKLFF
>TRBJ2-3|TRBD1|TRBV12-5|many
TGTGCTAGTGCCCCGTCGCCCCCGACAGGGGATCTAGAGACAGATACGCAGTATTTT
CASAPSPPTGDLETDTQYF
>TRBJ2-2|-|TRBV6-2/TRBV6-3|many
TGTGCCAGCAAACTGGCAGTGAGCACCGGGGAGCTGTTTTTT
CASKLAVSTGELFF
>TRBJ2-7|TRBD1|TRBV6-2/TRBV6-3|many
TGTGCCAGCAGTCTGAGACAGGGCAACGAGCAGTACTTC
CASSLRQGNEQYF
>TRBJ2-3|TRBD2|TRBV5-1|many
TGCGCCAGCACACCATTCCTAGCGGGGGGGAAGGATACGCAGTATTTT
CASTPFLAGGKDTQYF
>TRBJ2-1|-|TRBV5-5|many
TGTGCCAGCAGCTTGGTTTCTACTAATGAGCAGTTCTTC
CASSLVSTNEQFF
>TRBJ1-1|-|TRBV20-1|many
TGCAGTCCCTGGGCGGGAATTTCTTCAAACACTGAAGCTTTCTTT
CSPWAGISSNTEAFF
>TRBJ1-2|-|TRBV14|few
TGTGCCAGCAGCCAAGATTTTCGGGGCCAGTCTTTCTATGGCTACACCTTC
CASSQDFRGQSFYGYTF
>TRBJ1-6|-|TRBV11-2|many
TGTGCCAGCAGCGGACGGGAGACCTATAATTCACCCCTCCACTTT
CASSGRETYNSPLHF
>TRBJ2-3|TRBD1|TRBV11-2|many
TGTGCCAGCAGCCCGGGACAGGGGGCGCATACAGATACGCAGTATTTT
CASSPGQGAHTDTQYF
>TRBJ2-1|TRBD2|TRBV5-1|many
TGCGCCAGCAGCTTGGGGCTAGCGGGAGGACTTGAGCAGTTCTTC
CASSLGLAGGLEQFF
>TRBJ2-5|TRBD2|TRBV27|few
TGTGCCAGCAGTTTATCCTCGCTAGCGGGAGACCCCCAAGAGACCCAGTACTTC
CASSLSSLAGDPQETQYF
>TRBJ1-1|-|TRBV11-2|-
TGTGCCAGCAGCTTAATGGACGGTAACACTGAAGCTTTCTTT
CASSLMDGNTEAFF
>TRBJ2-4|-|TRBV29-1|few
TGCAGCGTTGGTCATAAGACAGATCAGTACTTC
CSVGHKTDQYF
>TRBJ2-3|TRBD1|TRBV29-1|few
TGCAGCGTTGAGACAGGGAAAGATACGCAGTATTTT
CSVETGKDTQYF
>TRBJ2-2|TRBD2|TRBV12-3/TRBV12-4|many
TGTGCCAGCAGGGCTGGGGGGGCGAACACCGGGGAGCTGTTTTTT
CASRAGGANTGELFF
>TRBJ2-7|-|TRBV27|-
TGTGCCAGCTTCCAGGGTATACCCTACGAGCAGTACTTC
CASFQGIPYEQYF
>TRBJ2-1|-|TRBV6-2/TRBV6-3|-
TGTGCCAGCAGTAAGACGTCCCTCCTAAGTGAGCAGTTCTTC
CASSKTSLLSEQFF
>TRBJ1-2|TRBD1|TRBV13|many
TGTGCCAGCACCGTCACAGGGGCAACGCATGGCTACACCTTC
CASTVTGATHGYTF
>TRBJ2-7|-|TRBV18|-
TGTGCCAGCTCACCCAATCCCCTGACGGGATCCTACGAGCAGTACTTC
CASSPNPLTGSYEQYF
>TRBJ1-5|TRBD1|TRBV7-2|many
TGTGCCAGCAGCCGAACAGGGGCGAGCAATCAGCCCCAGCATTTT
CASSRTGASNQPQHF
>TRBJ2-4|-|TRBV15|many
TGTGCCACCAGCAGAGGAAGAGGCGAGAAAAACATTCAGTACTTC
CATSRGRGEKNIQYF
>TRBJ1-4|-|TRBV28|many
TGTGCCAGCAGACCCTCCCGTGGCATTGTGGAAAAACTGTTTTTT
CASRPSRGIVEKLFF
>TRBJ2-7|TRBD2|TRBV30|many
TGTGCCTGGAGTGTTCCGAGCGGGATGACCTACGAGCAGTACTTC
CAWSVPSGMTYEQYF
>TRBJ1-6|-|TRBV7-9|-
TGTGCCAGCAGCTTAGGGGGCATGCCGAATTCACCCCTCCACTTT
CASSLGGMPNSPLHF
>TRBJ1-1|-|TRBV7-9|many
TGTGCCAGCAGCCAGAGGGTTGAAGCTTTCTTT
CASSQRVEAFF
>TRBJ2-5|-|TRBV29-1|many
TGCAGCGTTGAAGATCGCAACTTACAAGAGACCCAGTACTTC
CSVEDRNLQETQYF
>TRBJ2-1|TRBD2|TRBV20-1|many
TGCAGTGCTAGAGGCGGGACTAGCGGGAGGGCCAACAATGAGCAGTTCTTC
CSARGGTSGRANNEQFF
>TRBJ2-1|-|TRBV15|many
TGTGCCACCAGCAGAGTGGGGACCTACAATGAGCAGTTCTTC
CATSRVGTYNEQFF
>TRBJ1-2|TRBD1|TRBV11-2|many
TGTGCCAGCAGCCGGACAGGAGGCACCCACAACTATGGCTACACCTTC
CASSRTGGTHNYGYTF
>TRBJ2-2|-|TRBV15|-
TGTGCCACCGCGGCAACAGGAAAGAACACCGGGGAGCTGTTTTTT
CATAATGKNTGELFF
>TRBJ1-1|TRBD1|TRBV4-3|many
TGCGCCAGCAGCCAAGATCGACAGGGGGCGAATTTTGAAGCTTTCTTT
CASSQDRQGANFEAFF
>TRBJ2-7|TRBD2|TRBV2|few
TGTGCCAGCAGGCTAGCGGGGGGAACTTACGAGCAGTACTTC
CASRLAGGTYEQYF
>TRBJ2-1|-|TRBV4-1|many
TGCGCCAGCAGCCAAGTTTTGAGTAGTCCTTACAATGAGCAGTTCTTC
CASSQVLSSPYNEQFF
>TRBJ2-5|TRBD2|TRBV7-9|-
TGTGCCAGCAGCTTGGACGGCCCCCCCCGGGGGGCCCAGTACTTC
CASSLDGPPRGAQYF
>TRBJ1-5|-|TRBV20-1|many
TGCAGTGCTCATCCTTCTGGTGGGTATAGCAATCAGCCCCAGCATTTT
CSAHPSGGYSNQPQHF
>TRBJ2-6|-|TRBV28|many
TGTGCCAGCAGTGGGGGGTTTTCTGGGGCCAACGTCCTGACTTTC
CASSGGFSGANVLTF
>TRBJ2-3|-|TRBV12-3/TRBV12-4|few
TGTGCCAGCACACGGCAGTTTCCTGCAGATACGCAGTATTTT
CASTRQFPADTQYF
>TRBJ2-7|-|TRBV7-9|many
TGTGCCAGCAGCCTGTCCTACGAGCAGTACTTC
CASSLSYEQYF